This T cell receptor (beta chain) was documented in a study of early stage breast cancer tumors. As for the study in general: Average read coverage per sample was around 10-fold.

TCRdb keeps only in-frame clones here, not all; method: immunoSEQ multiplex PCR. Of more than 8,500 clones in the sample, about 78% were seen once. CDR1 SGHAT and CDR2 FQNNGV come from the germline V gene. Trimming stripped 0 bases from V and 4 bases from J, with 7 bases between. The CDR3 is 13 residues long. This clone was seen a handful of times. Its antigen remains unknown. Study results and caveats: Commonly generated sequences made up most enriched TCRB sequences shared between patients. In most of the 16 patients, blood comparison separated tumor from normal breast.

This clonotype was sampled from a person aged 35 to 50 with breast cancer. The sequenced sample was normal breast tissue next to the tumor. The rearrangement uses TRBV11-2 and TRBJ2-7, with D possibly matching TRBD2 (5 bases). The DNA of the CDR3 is TGTGCCAGCAGCTTAGAAGGAGGATACGAGCAGTACTTC. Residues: CASSLEGGYEQYF. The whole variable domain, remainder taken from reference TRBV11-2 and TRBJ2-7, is EAGVAQSPRYKIIEKRQSVAFWCNPISGHATLYWYQQILGQGPKLLIQFQNNGVVDDSQLPKDRFSAERLKGVDSTLKIQPAKLEDSAVYLCASSLEGGYEQYFGPGTRLTVT.